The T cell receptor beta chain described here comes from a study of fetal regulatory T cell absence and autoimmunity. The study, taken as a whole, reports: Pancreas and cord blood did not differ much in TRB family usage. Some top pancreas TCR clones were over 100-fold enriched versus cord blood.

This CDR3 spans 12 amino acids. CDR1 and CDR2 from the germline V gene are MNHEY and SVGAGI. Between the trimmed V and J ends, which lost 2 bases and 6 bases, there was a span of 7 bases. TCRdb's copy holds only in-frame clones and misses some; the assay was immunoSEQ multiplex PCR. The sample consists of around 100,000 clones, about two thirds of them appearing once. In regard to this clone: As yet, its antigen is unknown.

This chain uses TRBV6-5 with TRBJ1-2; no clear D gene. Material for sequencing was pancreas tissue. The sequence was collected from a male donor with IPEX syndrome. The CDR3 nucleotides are TGTGCCAGCAGTTACGAGGGTAATGGCTACACCTTC. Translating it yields CASSYEGNGYTF.